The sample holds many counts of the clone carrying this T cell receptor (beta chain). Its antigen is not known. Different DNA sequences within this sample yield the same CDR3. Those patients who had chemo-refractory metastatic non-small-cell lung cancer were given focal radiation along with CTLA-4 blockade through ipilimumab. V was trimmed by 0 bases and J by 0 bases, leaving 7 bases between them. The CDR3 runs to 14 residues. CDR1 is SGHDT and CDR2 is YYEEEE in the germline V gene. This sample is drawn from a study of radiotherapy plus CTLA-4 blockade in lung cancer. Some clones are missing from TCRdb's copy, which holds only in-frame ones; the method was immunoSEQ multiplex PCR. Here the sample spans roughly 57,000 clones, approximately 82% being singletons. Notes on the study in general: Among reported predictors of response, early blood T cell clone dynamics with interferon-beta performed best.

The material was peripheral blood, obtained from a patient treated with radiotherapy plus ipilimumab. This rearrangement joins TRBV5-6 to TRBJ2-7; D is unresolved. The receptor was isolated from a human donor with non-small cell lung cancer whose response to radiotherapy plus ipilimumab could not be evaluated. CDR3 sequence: CASSLAQASYEQYF. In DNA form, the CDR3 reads TGTGCCAGCAGCTTGGCCCAGGCCTCCTACGAGCAGTACTTC.